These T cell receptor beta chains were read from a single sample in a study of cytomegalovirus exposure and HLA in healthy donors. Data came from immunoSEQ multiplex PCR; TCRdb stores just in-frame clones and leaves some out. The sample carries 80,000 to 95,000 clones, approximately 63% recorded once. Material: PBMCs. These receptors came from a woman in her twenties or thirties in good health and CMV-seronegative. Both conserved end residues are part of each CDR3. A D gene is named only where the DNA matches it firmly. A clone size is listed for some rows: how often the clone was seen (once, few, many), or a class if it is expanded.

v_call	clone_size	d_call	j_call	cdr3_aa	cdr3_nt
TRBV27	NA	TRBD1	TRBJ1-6	CASSFNRGQRGNSPLHF	TGTGCCAGCAGTTTTAACCGGGGACAGAGAGGGAATTCACCCCTCCACTTT
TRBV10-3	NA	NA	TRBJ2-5	CAISGLEQETQYF	TGTGCCATCAGTGGCTTAGAACAAGAGACCCAGTACTTC
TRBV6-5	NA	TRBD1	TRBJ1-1	CASSYSLTRTGTEAFF	TGTGCCAGCAGTTACTCGCTAACTCGGACAGGGACTGAAGCTTTCTTT
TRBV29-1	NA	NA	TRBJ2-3	CSVVDSITDTQYF	TGCAGCGTTGTGGACTCAATCACAGATACGCAGTATTTT
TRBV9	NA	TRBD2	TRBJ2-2	CASSPGRTSGSIRELFF	TGTGCCAGCAGCCCAGGGAGGACTAGCGGGAGTATCCGGGAGCTGTTTTTT
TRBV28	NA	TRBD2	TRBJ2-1	CASSLRAGPHNEQFF	TGTGCCAGCAGTTTAAGAGCGGGGCCTCACAATGAGCAGTTCTTC
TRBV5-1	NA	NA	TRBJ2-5	CASSLMPGQETQYF	TGCGCCAGCAGCTTGATGCCAGGCCAAGAGACCCAGTACTTC
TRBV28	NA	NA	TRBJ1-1	CASSTTGLEAFF	TGTGCCAGCAGCACGACTGGACTTGAAGCTTTCTTT
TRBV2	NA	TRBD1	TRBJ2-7	CASSSGTGGYEQYF	TGTGCCAGCAGCTCCGGGACAGGGGGTTACGAGCAGTACTTC
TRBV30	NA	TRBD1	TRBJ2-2	CAWRGQGPGELFF	TGTGCCTGGAGGGGACAGGGGCCCGGGGAGCTGTTTTTT
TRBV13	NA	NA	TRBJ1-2	CASSSPPRSRGYTF	TGTGCCAGCAGCTCGCCCCCTCGCTCCCGGGGCTACACCTTC
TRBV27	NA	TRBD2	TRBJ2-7	CASRGSGRAAYEQYF	TGTGCCAGCAGGGGTAGCGGGAGGGCCGCCTACGAGCAGTACTTC
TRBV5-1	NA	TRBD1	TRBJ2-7	CASSRDSYEQYF	TGCGCCAGCAGCCGGGACAGCTACGAGCAGTACTTC
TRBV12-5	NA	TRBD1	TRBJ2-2	CASGFHRGVYAGELFF	TGTGCTAGTGGTTTCCACAGGGGTGTTTACGCCGGGGAGCTGTTTTTT
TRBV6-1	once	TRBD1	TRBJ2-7	CASSGEPGQGGYEQYF	TGTGCCAGCAGTGGTGAACCGGGACAGGGGGGCTACGAGCAGTACTTC
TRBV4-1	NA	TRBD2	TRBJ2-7	CASSQKLATSYEQYF	TGCGCCAGCAGCCAGAAACTAGCGACGAGCTACGAGCAGTACTTC
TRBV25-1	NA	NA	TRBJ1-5	CASTDKGLGTGNQPQHF	TGTGCCAGTACGGACAAAGGTCTGGGCACGGGCAATCAGCCCCAGCATTTT
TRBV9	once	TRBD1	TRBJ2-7	CASSGRDRGAYEQYF	TGTGCCAGCAGCGGACGGGACAGGGGGGCCTACGAGCAGTACTTC
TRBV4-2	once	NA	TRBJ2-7	CASSQGVGPSYEQYF	TGTGCCAGCAGCCAAGGGGTAGGCCCTAGCTACGAGCAGTACTTC
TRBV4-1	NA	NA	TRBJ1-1	CASSQDEGNTEAFF	TGCGCCAGCAGCCAAGATGAGGGGAACACTGAAGCTTTCTTT
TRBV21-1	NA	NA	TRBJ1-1	CASVEQGLDTEAFF	TGTGCCAGCGTCGAACAGGGTCTGGACACTGAAGCTTTCTTT
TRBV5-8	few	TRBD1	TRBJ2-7	CASSRGTGHYEQYF	TGTGCCAGCAGCCGCGGGACAGGGCACTACGAGCAGTACTTC
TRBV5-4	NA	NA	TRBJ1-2	CASSLSLQAYGYTF	TGTGCCAGCAGCTTATCGTTGCAGGCCTATGGCTACACCTTC
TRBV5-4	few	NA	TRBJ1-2	CASSLGPGGLNYGYTF	TGTGCCAGCAGCTTGGGCCCTGGGGGACTAAACTATGGCTACACCTTC
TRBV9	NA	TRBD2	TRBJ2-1	CASSPRVAGDNEQFF	TGTGCCAGCAGCCCTCGGGTAGCGGGAGACAATGAGCAGTTCTTC
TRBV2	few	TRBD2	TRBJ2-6	CASSEWRGGRSGANVLTF	TGTGCCAGCAGTGAATGGCGCGGGGGTCGCTCTGGGGCCAACGTCCTGACTTTC
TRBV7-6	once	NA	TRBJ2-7	CASSQAPGKTYEQYF	TGTGCCAGCAGCCAGGCCCCCGGGAAAACCTACGAGCAGTACTTC
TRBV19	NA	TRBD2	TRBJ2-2	CASSTLAGTGELFF	TGTGCCAGTAGTACCCTAGCGGGAACCGGGGAGCTGTTTTTT
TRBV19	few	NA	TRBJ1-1	CASSISVTEAFF	TGTGCCAGTAGTATCTCCGTCACTGAAGCTTTCTTT
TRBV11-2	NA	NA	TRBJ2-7	CASRYGTNTREQYF	TGTGCCAGCAGATACGGGACAAACACGCGGGAGCAGTACTTC
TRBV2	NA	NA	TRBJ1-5	CASSEAFHSNQPQHF	TGTGCCAGCAGTGAAGCGTTTCATAGCAATCAGCCCCAGCATTTT
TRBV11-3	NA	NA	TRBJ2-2	CASSPLSYTGELFF	TGTGCCAGCAGCCCTCTAAGCTACACCGGGGAGCTGTTTTTT
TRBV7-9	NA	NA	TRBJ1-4	CASSVGAGSAGTNEKLFF	TGTGCCAGCAGCGTAGGAGCAGGGTCGGCGGGGACTAATGAAAAACTGTTTTTT
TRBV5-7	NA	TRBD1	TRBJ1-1	CASSWDRGYTEAFF	TGTGCCAGCAGCTGGGACAGGGGTTACACTGAAGCTTTCTTT
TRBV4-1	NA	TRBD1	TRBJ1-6	CASSPVLTGGNSPLHF	TGCGCCAGCAGCCCGGTTTTGACAGGGGGGAATTCACCCCTCCACTTT
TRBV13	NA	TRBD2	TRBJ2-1	CASGRGDNEQFF	TGTGCCTCTGGGCGGGGGGACAATGAGCAGTTCTTC
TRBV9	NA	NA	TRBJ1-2	CASSLPPVYGYTF	TGTGCCAGCAGCCTACCCCCGGTCTATGGCTACACCTTC
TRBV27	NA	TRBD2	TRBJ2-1	CASTGLAGFEQFF	TGTGCCAGCACCGGACTAGCGGGGTTTGAGCAGTTCTTC
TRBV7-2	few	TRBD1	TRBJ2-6	CASSSQGAGANVLTF	TGTGCCAGCAGCTCACAGGGGGCTGGGGCCAACGTCCTGACTTTC
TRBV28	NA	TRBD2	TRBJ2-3	CASSTYGLAGGSDTQYF	TGTGCCAGCAGTACCTACGGACTAGCGGGAGGTTCAGATACGCAGTATTTT
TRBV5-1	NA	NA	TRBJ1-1	CASSFTADTEAFF	TGCGCCAGCAGCTTTACCGCGGACACTGAAGCTTTCTTT
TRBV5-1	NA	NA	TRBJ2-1	CASKRQDNEQFF	TGCGCCAGCAAACGACAGGACAATGAGCAGTTCTTC
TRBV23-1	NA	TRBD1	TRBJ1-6	CASSLDPGQGYNSPLHF	TGCGCCAGCAGTCTTGACCCTGGACAGGGGTATAATTCACCCCTCCACTTT
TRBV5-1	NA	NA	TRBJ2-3	CASSLVAGKDTQYF	TGCGCCAGCAGCTTGGTAGCAGGGAAAGATACGCAGTATTTT
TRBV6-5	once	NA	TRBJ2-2	CASSYFGGNTGELFF	TGTGCCAGCAGTTACTTCGGGGGGAACACCGGGGAGCTGTTTTTT
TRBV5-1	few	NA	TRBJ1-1	CASSLARNTEAFF	TGCGCCAGCAGCTTGGCCCGGAACACTGAAGCTTTCTTT
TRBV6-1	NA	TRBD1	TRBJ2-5	CASSVGTGRRETQYF	TGTGCCAGCAGTGTGGGGACAGGGAGGAGAGAGACCCAGTACTTC
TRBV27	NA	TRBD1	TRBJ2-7	CASHPAQGVTYEQYF	TGTGCCAGCCACCCAGCTCAGGGGGTAACGTACGAGCAGTACTTC
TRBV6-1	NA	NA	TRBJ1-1	CASRAGERNTEAFF	TGTGCCAGCAGGGCAGGGGAAAGGAACACTGAAGCTTTCTTT
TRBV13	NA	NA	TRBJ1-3	CASSLKAGTTGNTIYF	TGTGCCAGCAGCTTAAAGGCGGGAACGACTGGAAACACCATATATTTT
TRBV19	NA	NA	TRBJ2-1	CASSTTRVSYNEQFF	TGTGCCAGTAGTACAACCAGGGTGTCCTACAATGAGCAGTTCTTC
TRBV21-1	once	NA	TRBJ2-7	CASSTLTRRQVSPYEQYF	TGTGCCAGCAGCACTCTCACCAGGCGACAGGTCTCTCCCTACGAGCAGTACTTC
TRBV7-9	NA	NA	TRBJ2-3	CASSLAGPSTDTQYF	TGTGCCAGCAGCTTAGCGGGTCCTAGTACAGATACGCAGTATTTT